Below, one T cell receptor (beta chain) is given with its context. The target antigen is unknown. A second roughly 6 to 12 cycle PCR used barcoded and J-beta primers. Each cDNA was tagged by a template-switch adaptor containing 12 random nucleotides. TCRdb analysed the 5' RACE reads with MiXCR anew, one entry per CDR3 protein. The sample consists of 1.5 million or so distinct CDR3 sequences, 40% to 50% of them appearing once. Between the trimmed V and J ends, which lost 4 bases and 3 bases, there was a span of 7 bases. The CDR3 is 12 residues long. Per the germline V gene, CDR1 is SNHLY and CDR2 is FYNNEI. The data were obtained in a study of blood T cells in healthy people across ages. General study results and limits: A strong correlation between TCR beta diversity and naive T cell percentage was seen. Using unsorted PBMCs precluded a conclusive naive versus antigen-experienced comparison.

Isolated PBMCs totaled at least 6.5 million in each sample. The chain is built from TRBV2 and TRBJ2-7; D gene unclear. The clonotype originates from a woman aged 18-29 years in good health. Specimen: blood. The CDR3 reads CASSVERYEQYF. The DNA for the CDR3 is TGTGCCAGCAGTGTGGAGCGCTACGAGCAGTACTTC. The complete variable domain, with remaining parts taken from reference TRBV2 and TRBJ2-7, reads EPEVTQTPSHQVTQMGQEVILRCVPISNHLYFYWYRQILGQKVEFLVSFYNNEISEKSEIFDDQFSVERPDGSNFTLKIRSTKLEDSAMYFCASSVERYEQYFGPGTRLTVT.